The next 24 T cell receptor beta chains were all read from a single sample in a study of cytomegalovirus exposure and HLA in healthy donors. Primers: 60 Vbeta forward and 13 Jbeta reverse. Here immunoSEQ multiplex PCR was the method, and the copy in TCRdb shows in-frame clones only, minus some. The sample contains around 94,000 clones, about three fifths of which appear only once. The sequenced material came from PBMCs. These receptors originate from a man aged 25-40 years in good health and CMV-seronegative.

This clone came up a few times. The chain uses TRBV27 and TRBJ2-7; 8 bases fit TRBD1. Looked up from germline, CDR1 is MNHEY and CDR2 is SMNVEV (reference sequence). This CDR3 has 14 amino acids. Losses at the gene ends were 6 bases for V and 3 bases for J; bases not matched to a gene: 7. CDR3 amino acids: CASRPGTGFYEQYF. For the CDR3, the DNA is TGTGCCAGCAGACCCGGGACAGGATTCTACGAGCAGTACTTC.

This chain connects TRBV6-1 to TRBJ1-1, with D possibly being TRBD1 (5 bases). The CDR3 has 13 amino acids. Germline loops: CDR1 MNHNS, CDR2 SASEGT. V lost 5 bases to trimming and J lost 0 bases, with 7 bases between them. CDR3 residues: CASSLTVNTEAFF. CDR3 nucleotide sequence: TGTGCCAGCAGTTTGACAGTGAACACTGAAGCTTTCTTT.

The rearrangement joins TRBV7-3 to TRBJ2-3, with D possibly matching TRBD1 (7 bases). This CDR3 has 15 residues. Trimming stripped 0 bases from V and 6 bases from J, with 13 bases between. Germline CDR1 is SGHTA and CDR2 is FQGTGA. CDR3 protein: CASSLTSGGGDTQYF. CDR3 DNA: TGTGCCAGCAGCTTAACTAGCGGAGGGGGCGATACGCAGTATTTT.

The V call is TRBV4-3, the J call TRBJ2-2; D call uncertain. The CDR3 is 17 residues long. Germline lookup yields CDR1 LGHNA and CDR2 YSLEER. The germline V and J ends were trimmed by 1 base and 2 bases, with 14 bases remaining between them. The CDR3 bases are TGCGCCAGCAGCCAAGTGGTTACCCGAGATAACACCGGGGAGCTGTTTTTT. As protein: CASSQVVTRDNTGELFF.

For the CDR3, the DNA is TGCGCCAGCAGCCTGACTAGCGGGATCCCAGATACGCAGTATTTT. Encoded protein: CASSLTSGIPDTQYF. The V and J genes are TRBV5-1 and TRBJ2-3, with 11 bases matching TRBD2. Per the germline V gene, CDR1 is SGHRS and CDR2 is YFSETQ. This CDR3 contains 15 residues. The junction had 5 bases not matched to a gene; V was cut back by 4 bases and J by 4 bases.

The rearrangement uses TRBV13 and TRBJ2-1; 13 positions agree with TRBD2. CDR1 PRHDT and CDR2 FYEKMQ come from the germline V gene (reference sequence). The CDR3 contains 15 residues. The J segment lost 8 bases and the V segment lost 5 bases, leaving 6 bases of the junction unmatched. The CDR3 here is CASSPGLAGAYEQFF. The CDR3 coding sequence is TGTGCCAGCAGCCCTGGACTAGCGGGAGCATATGAGCAGTTCTTC.

This chain uses TRBV28 with TRBJ1-2; D gene unclear. The germline gives CDR1 MDHEN, CDR2 SYDVKM. This CDR3 contains 13 residues. Between the trimmed V and J ends, which lost 5 bases and 2 bases, there was a span of 9 bases. DNA of the CDR3: TGTGCCAGCAGTCCCCAACGGAACTATGGCTACACCTTC. This gives the protein CASSPQRNYGYTF.

This clone appeared once. The genes are TRBV7-3 and TRBJ2-1; D is unclear. The V gene's germline CDR1 is SGHTA and CDR2 FQGTGA. This CDR3 region has 13 residues. The V gene lost 4 bases and the J gene lost 8 bases, with 12 bases spanning the gap. This CDR3 is CASSSLVVDEQFF. The CDR3, as DNA: TGTGCCAGCAGCTCACTGGTGGTAGATGAGCAGTTCTTC. The complete variable domain, with remaining parts taken from reference TRBV7-3 and TRBJ2-1, reads GAGVSQTPSNKVTEKGKYVELRCDPISGHTALYWYRQSLGQGPEFLIYFQGTGAADDSGLPNDRFFAVRPEGSVSTLKIQRTERGDSAVYLCASSSLVVDEQFFGPGTRLTVL.

The chain recombines TRBV11-1 with TRBJ2-3; TRBD1 matches 7 bases. CDR3 length equals 16 residues. CDR1 and CDR2 (germline): SGHAT, FQDESV (reference sequence). The junction had 4 bases not matched to a gene; V was cut back by 1 base and J by 0 bases. The CDR3 coding sequence is TGTGCCAGCAGCTTAGAAAGCAGGGGGAGCACAGATACGCAGTATTTT. This sequence encodes CASSLESRGSTDTQYF. The full variable domain, with the rest looked up from reference TRBV11-1 and TRBJ2-3, is EAEVAQSPRYKITEKSQAVAFWCDPISGHATLYWYRQILGQGPELLVQFQDESVVDDSQLPKDRFSAERLKGVDSTLKIQPAELGDSAMYLCASSLESRGSTDTQYFGPGTRLTVL.

This rearrangement joins TRBV7-9 to TRBJ2-3; 8 bases line up with TRBD2. The CDR3 contains 14 residues. V shed 6 bases and J 3 bases; nucleotides not matched to a gene: 5. Germline values: CDR1 SEHNR, CDR2 FQNEAQ (reference sequence). CDR3 coding DNA: TGTGCCAGCAGACGGGGGGGCATAACAGATACGCAGTATTTT. Its translation: CASRRGGITDTQYF.

Worth noting for this clone: Distinct nucleotide sequences in the sample also encode this CDR3. V is TRBV5-1 and J is TRBJ2-5; TRBD1 aligns across 10 bases. The CDR3 loop spans 16 amino acids. After removal of 0 bases from V and 3 bases from J, the junction contained 5 bases not matched to a gene. Germline CDR1 reads SGHRS; CDR2 reads YFSETQ. CDR3 in amino acids: CASSLGPTGGKETQYF. For the CDR3, the DNA is TGCGCCAGCAGCTTGGGACCGACAGGGGGCAAAGAGACCCAGTACTTC.

Concerning this clone: An end of the junction does not agree with germline; a read error may underlie this. This sequence joins TRBV7-7 and TRBJ2-2, with D hard to call. The CDR3 extends over 13 amino acids. Germline lookup yields CDR1 SSHAT and CDR2 FNYEAQ (reference sequence). Here the CDR3 DNA reads TGTGCTAGCAGCCCTATCTCCGGGGGGGAGCTGTTTTTT. It translates to CASSPISGGELFF.

This clone was recorded only once. V gene TRBV6-4 combines with J gene TRBJ1-1; maybe TRBD1 (5 bases). The CDR3 totals 13 residues. Trimming pared 6 bases from V and 3 bases from J, leaving 11 bases between. Germline CDR1 and CDR2: MRHNA and SNTAGT. The CDR3 spells CASSRDRDTEAFF. CDR3 nucleotide sequence: TGTGCCAGCAGCAGGGATCGTGACACTGAAGCTTTCTTT.

This clone has only a few counts. J is TRBJ2-7 and V is TRBV6-5; 7 nucleotides align to TRBD2. V dropped 8 bases and J dropped 5; count of bases not matched to a gene: 15. Germline V CDR1 and CDR2: MNHEY, SVGAGI. CDR3 length: 15 amino acids. The CDR3 region is CASPTPSGGSHEQYF. The DNA for the CDR3 is TGTGCCAGCCCCACTCCATCGGGGGGATCCCACGAGCAGTACTTC.

The rearrangement joins TRBV6-6 to TRBJ1-5, with a possible D match to TRBD1 (6 bases). CDR1 is MNHNY, CDR2 SVGAGI, per germline (reference sequence). With 4 bases removed from V and 7 bases from J, the gap between germline ends came to 17 bases. This CDR3 region has 15 residues. CDR3 residues: CASSSFLTGWQPQHF. CDR3 DNA sequence: TGTGCCAGCAGTTCGTTTCTTACAGGGTGGCAGCCCCAGCATTTT.

The J gene is TRBJ1-5, the V gene TRBV29-1; 8 bases match TRBD1. Germline V gene lookup returns CDR1 SQVTM and CDR2 ANQGSEA. V was pared by 5 bases and J by 0 bases, with 3 bases of the junction left unmatched. The CDR3 sequence is 14 residues long. The chain's CDR3 is CSVRTGNSNQPQHF. The DNA of the CDR3 is TGCAGCGTTCGGACAGGGAATAGCAATCAGCCCCAGCATTTT.

The J gene is TRBJ1-5, the V gene TRBV6-5; 8 bases match TRBD1. The CDR3 sequence is 13 residues long. CDR1 is MNHEY, CDR2 SVGAGI, per germline. Trimming removed 3 bases from V and 7 bases from J; junction bases left unmatched: 2. The chain's CDR3 is CASSYYRGQPQHF. CDR3 coding DNA: TGTGCCAGCAGTTATTACAGGGGGCAGCCCCAGCATTTT.

The chain uses TRBV5-4 and TRBJ2-7; TRBD1 aligns across 8 bases. With 4 bases clipped from V and 7 bases from J, the junction kept 7 bases outside the gene matches. The germline gives CDR1 SGHNT, CDR2 YYREEE (reference sequence). The CDR3 has 13 amino acids. The CDR3 region is CASSQRQGREQYF. The CDR3 DNA follows: TGTGCCAGCAGCCAACGACAGGGGCGAGAGCAGTACTTC.

The chain recombines TRBV6-5 with TRBJ2-1; D is perhaps TRBD1 (6 bases). This CDR3 comprises 15 residues. CDR1 MNHEY and CDR2 SVGAGI come from the germline V gene. V was cut by 0 bases and J by 2 bases, with 8 bases left in between. CDR3 nucleotides: TGTGCCAGCAGTTACTCGGGGGCGGCCTACAATGAGCAGTTCTTC. It codes for CASSYSGAAYNEQFF.

The chain uses TRBV29-1 and TRBJ2-1, with a possible D match to TRBD1 (5 bases). Trimming cost V 4 bases and J 9 bases, with 7 bases left between them. The CDR3 has 10 residues. The germline gives CDR1 SQVTM, CDR2 ANQGSEA. CDR3 nucleotide sequence: TGCAGCGTTGGAGACAGTGAGCAGTTCTTC. Translated: CSVGDSEQFF.

The chain's CDR3 is CASSSTSGSAREQFF. DNA of the CDR3: TGTGCCAGCAGCTCTACTAGCGGGAGCGCCCGGGAGCAGTTCTTC. J is TRBJ2-1 and V is TRBV11-2; 11 bases align to TRBD2. The CDR3 runs 15 residues. Germline V gene data show CDR1 as SGHAT and CDR2 as FQNNGV. Trimming removed 4 bases from V and 10 bases from J; junction bases left unmatched: 9.

The chain joins TRBV7-2 to TRBJ2-7; 11 bases line up with TRBD2. Per germline, CDR1 SGHTA and CDR2 FQGNSA. This CDR3 is 15 amino acids long. With V trimmed by 5 bases and J by 3 bases, 6 bases remained unmatched. The CDR3 sequence: CASSRLAGGDYEQYF. The DNA of the CDR3 is TGTGCCAGCAGCAGATTAGCGGGGGGGGACTACGAGCAGTACTTC. Supplemented by reference TRBV7-2 and TRBJ2-7, the full variable domain reads GAGVSQSPSNKVTEKGKDVELRCDPISGHTALYWYRQSLGQGLEFLIYFQGNSAPDKSGLPSDRFSAERTGGSVSTLTIQRTQQEDSAVYLCASSRLAGGDYEQYFGPGTRLTVT.

The chain employs TRBV9 and TRBJ1-5; 8 bases fit TRBD1. Germline CDR1 and CDR2: SGDLS and YYNGEE. The CDR3 runs to 14 residues. Trimming removed 4 bases from V and 1 base from J; junction bases left unmatched: 1. The chain's CDR3 is CASSRQGSNQPQHF. The DNA for the CDR3 is TGTGCCAGCAGCCGACAGGGGAGCAATCAGCCCCAGCATTTT.

V and J are TRBV2 and TRBJ2-7; possibly TRBD1 for D (5 bases). The CDR3 length is 15 residues. V was shortened by 6 bases and J by 2 bases, with 17 bases between the two germline ends. Looked up from germline, CDR1 is SNHLY and CDR2 is FYNNEI. The CDR3 reads CASRVERQQTYEQYF. In DNA form, the CDR3 reads TGTGCCAGCAGGGTGGAACGACAGCAGACCTACGAGCAGTACTTC.